The sample holds a few counts of the clone carrying this T cell receptor (beta chain). The data originate from a study of blood T cells in healthy people across ages. CDR1 and CDR2 (germline): DFQATT, SNEGSKA (reference sequence). The CDR3 is made up of 13 amino acids. Trimming shortened V by 6 bases and J by 0 bases, and 12 bases separated the two germline ends. A second PCR of 7 to 11 cycles used a sample-barcoded 5' primer and a J-beta primer mix. Each CDR3 protein gets one entry after TCRdb re-called the 5' RACE reads with MiXCR. Of around 1.5 million distinct CDR3 sequences listed, roughly 32% are singletons.

Material: blood. The V call is TRBV20-1, the J call TRBJ2-7, with D maybe TRBD2 (5 bases). This clonotype was obtained from a woman aged 25 to 39 in good health. The CDR3 region has the DNA TGCAGTGCCCGGACTCCGGGCTCCTACGAGCAGTACTTC. Its protein is CSARTPGSYEQYF.